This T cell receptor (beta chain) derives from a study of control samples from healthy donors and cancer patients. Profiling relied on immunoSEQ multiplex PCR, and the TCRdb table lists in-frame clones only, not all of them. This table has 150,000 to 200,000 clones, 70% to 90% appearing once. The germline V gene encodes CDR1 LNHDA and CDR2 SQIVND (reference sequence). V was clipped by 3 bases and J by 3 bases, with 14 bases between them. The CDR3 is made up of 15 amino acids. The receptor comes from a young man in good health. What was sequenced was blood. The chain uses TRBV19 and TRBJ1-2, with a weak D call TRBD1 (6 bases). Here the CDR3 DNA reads TGTGCCAGTAGTATGGGTCAGGGGCGAGACTATGGCTACACCTTC. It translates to CASSMGQGRDYGYTF.